This section outlines one T cell receptor beta chain sequence together with its context. Its antigen remains unidentified. Libraries were prepared by immunoSEQ multiplex PCR; TCRdb keeps only in-frame clonotypes and omits some of them. Of 170,000 or so clones listed, approximately 90% are singletons. This specimen comes from a study of T cell responses to AZD1222 COVID-19 vaccine. Study in general: Second-dose timings of about 4 or about 12 weeks were pooled. The study, taken as a whole, reports: Only a handful of individuals given AZD1222 were seropositive at baseline. Mostly white British, mostly female donors; authors suggested clonal diversity may be underestimated.

Germline CDR1 and CDR2: LNHDA and SQIVND (reference sequence). This CDR3 comprises 15 residues. V shed 7 bases and J shed 0 bases, with 13 bases lying between them. Sequencing used peripheral blood, obtained on day 0 of AZD1222 vaccination. The chain has TRBV19 and TRBJ1-5; D is undetermined. The source of this sequence is an adult in good health. The CDR3 DNA is TGTGCCAGTATCCGGGATGGAGTTAGCAATCAGCCCCAGCATTTT. It encodes CASIRDGVSNQPQHF.